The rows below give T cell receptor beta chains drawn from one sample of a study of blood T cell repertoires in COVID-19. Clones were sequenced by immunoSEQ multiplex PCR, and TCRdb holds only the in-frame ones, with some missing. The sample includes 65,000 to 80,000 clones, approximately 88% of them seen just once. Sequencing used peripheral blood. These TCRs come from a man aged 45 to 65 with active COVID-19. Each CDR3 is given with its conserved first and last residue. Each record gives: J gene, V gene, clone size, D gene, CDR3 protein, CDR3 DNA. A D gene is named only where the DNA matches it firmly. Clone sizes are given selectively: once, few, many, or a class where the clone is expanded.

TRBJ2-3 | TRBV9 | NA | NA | CASSPLAAGVTDTQYF | TGTGCCAGCAGCCCCTTGGCGGCAGGGGTGACAGATACGCAGTATTTT
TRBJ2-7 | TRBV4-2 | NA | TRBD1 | CASSLQGQGVYEQYF | TGTGCCAGCAGCCTCCAGGGACAGGGTGTGTACGAGCAGTACTTC
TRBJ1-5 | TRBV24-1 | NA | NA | CATSDSGPAVQPQHF | TGTGCCACCAGTGATTCCGGCCCGGCGGTTCAGCCCCAGCATTTT
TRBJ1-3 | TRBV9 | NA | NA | CASSLGGYYSGGNTIYF | TGTGCCAGCAGCCTAGGTGGATACTACTCAGGAGGGAACACCATATATTTT
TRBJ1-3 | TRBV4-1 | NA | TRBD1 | CASSQDGDRYSGNTIYF | TGCGCCAGCAGCCAAGACGGGGACAGATACTCTGGAAACACCATATATTTT
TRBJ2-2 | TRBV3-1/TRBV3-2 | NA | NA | CASSPTHSGSNTGELFF | TGTGCCAGCAGCCCCACCCATAGCGGTTCGAACACCGGGGAGCTGTTTTTT
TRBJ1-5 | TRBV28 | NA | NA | CASSFGGRHQPQHF | TGTGCCAGCAGTTTCGGGGGACGACATCAGCCCCAGCATTTT
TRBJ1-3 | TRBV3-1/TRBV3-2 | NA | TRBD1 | CASSPSGGTGRNTIYF | TGTGCCAGCAGCCCAAGCGGCGGGACAGGAAGAAACACCATATATTTT
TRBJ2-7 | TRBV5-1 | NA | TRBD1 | CASSLVPGTGVGEQYF | TGCGCCAGCAGCTTGGTTCCTGGGACAGGGGTTGGCGAGCAGTACTTC
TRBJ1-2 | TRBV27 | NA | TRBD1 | CASRFRDRDNGYTF | TGTGCCAGCAGATTTCGGGACAGGGATAATGGCTACACCTTC
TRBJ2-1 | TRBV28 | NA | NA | CASSRTDLPSDEQFF | TGTGCCAGCAGCCGGACAGATCTACCCTCGGATGAGCAGTTCTTC
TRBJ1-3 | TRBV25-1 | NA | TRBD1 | CASSEGTGGRNTIYF | TGTGCCAGCAGTGAGGGGACAGGCGGTCGAAACACCATATATTTT
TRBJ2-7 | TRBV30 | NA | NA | CAWSEGRDYEQYF | TGTGCCTGGAGTGAGGGCAGGGACTACGAGCAGTACTTC
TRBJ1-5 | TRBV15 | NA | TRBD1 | CATSGNRDSYSNQPQHF | TGTGCCACCAGCGGAAACCGGGACAGTTATAGCAATCAGCCCCAGCATTTT
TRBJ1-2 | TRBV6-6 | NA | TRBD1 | CASSYAGQGADGYTF | TGTGCCAGCAGTTACGCCGGACAGGGGGCGGATGGCTACACCTTC
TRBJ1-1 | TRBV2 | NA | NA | CASTIRTEAFF | TGTGCCAGCACGATCAGGACTGAAGCTTTCTTT
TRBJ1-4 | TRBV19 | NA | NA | CASSGPTGGNEKLFF | TGTGCCAGTAGTGGCCCGACAGGCGGAAATGAAAAACTGTTTTTT
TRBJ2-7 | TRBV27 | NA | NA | CASRGVKGRNYYEQYF | TGTGCCAGCAGGGGCGTTAAAGGCAGGAATTACTACGAGCAGTACTTC
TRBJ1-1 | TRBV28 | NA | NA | CASSNPRREGAFF | TGTGCCAGCAGTAACCCCCGCCGGGAGGGAGCTTTCTTT
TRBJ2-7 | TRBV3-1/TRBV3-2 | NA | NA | CASSRGQSYEQYF | TGTGCCAGCAGCCGAGGACAGAGCTACGAGCAGTACTTC
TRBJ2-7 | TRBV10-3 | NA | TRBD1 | CAISLGQGAYEQYF | TGTGCCATCAGCCTTGGACAGGGGGCCTACGAGCAGTACTTC
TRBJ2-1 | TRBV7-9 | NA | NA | CASSFLDNEQFF | TGTGCCAGCAGCTTTCTCGACAATGAGCAGTTCTTC
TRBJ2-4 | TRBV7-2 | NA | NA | CASSFGKGARMHF | NA
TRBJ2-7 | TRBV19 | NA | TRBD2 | CASSRLAGGTYEQYF | TGTGCCAGTAGTCGGCTAGCGGGGGGCACCTACGAGCAGTACTTC
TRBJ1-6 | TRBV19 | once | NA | CASSIVGGVTYNSPLHF | TGTGCCAGTAGTATAGTCGGGGGGGTGACCTATAATTCACCCCTCCACTTT
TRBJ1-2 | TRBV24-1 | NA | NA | CATSDPDQGGRDGYTF | TGTGCCACCAGTGACCCGGACCAGGGAGGTAGGGATGGCTACACCTTC
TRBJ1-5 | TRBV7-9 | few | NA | CASTKAQGGQPQHF | TGTGCCAGCACCAAGGCCCAGGGTGGTCAGCCCCAGCATTTT
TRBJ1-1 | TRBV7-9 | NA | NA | CASSLEIRGGDRHEAFF | TGTGCCAGCAGCTTAGAGATAAGAGGGGGGGATAGGCATGAAGCTTTCTTT
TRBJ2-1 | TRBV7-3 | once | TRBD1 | CASSFDRDVYNEQFF | TGTGCCAGCAGCTTTGACAGGGACGTATACAATGAGCAGTTCTTC
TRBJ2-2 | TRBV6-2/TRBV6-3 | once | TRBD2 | CASSLALASGIVTGELFF | TGTGCCAGCAGTTTGGCGCTGGCTAGCGGGATAGTAACCGGGGAGCTGTTTTTT
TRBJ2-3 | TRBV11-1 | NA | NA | CASSFQDTQYF | TGTGCCAGCAGCTTTCAAGATACGCAGTATTTT
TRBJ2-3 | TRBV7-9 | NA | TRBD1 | CASSLSGQGPTDTQYF | TGTGCCAGCAGCTTATCGGGACAGGGACCCACAGATACGCAGTATTTT
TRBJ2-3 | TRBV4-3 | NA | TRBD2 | CASSQDRTSGGTDTQYF | TGCGCCAGCAGCCAAGATCGGACTAGCGGGGGGACAGATACGCAGTATTTT
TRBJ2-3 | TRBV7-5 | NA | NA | CVRSLVGTGRTDTQYF | TGTGTCAGAAGCTTAGTAGGGACAGGACGCACAGATACGCAGTATTTT